The 10 T cell receptor beta chains reported below all come from one sample, sequenced in a study of T-cell memory formation after mild COVID-19. TCRdb fed the 5' RACE reads into MiXCR, producing one record per CDR3 protein. This sample has 250,000 to 350,000 distinct CDR3 sequences, with around 15% found just once. Sequenced input: PBMCs or a T cell subset sorted from them (not recorded which). The receptors come from a man younger than 35 who had mild COVID-19 (a few samples of this study predate the infection). Cell type and time point are not known.

The J gene is TRBJ2-2, the V gene TRBV15; no clear D gene. The CDR3 spans 14 residues. V lost 0 bases and J lost 2, with 4 bases in between. Germline V lookup: CDR1 LNHNV, CDR2 YYDKDF (reference sequence). The CDR3 DNA follows: TGTGCCACCAGCAGAGAGGGAAACACCGGGGAGCTGTTTTTT. Protein: CATSREGNTGELFF.

A few counts support this clonotype. The V call is TRBV4-3, the J call TRBJ2-1, with a weak D call TRBD1 (5 bases). Germline-derived CDR1 and CDR2 are LGHNA and YSLEER. The CDR3 spans 14 residues. Trimming took 1 base from V and 5 from J, leaving 9 bases between them. CDR3 amino acids: CASSQGARDNEQFF. The CDR3 DNA reads as TGCGCCAGCAGCCAAGGGGCCAGGGACAATGAGCAGTTCTTC.

The J gene is TRBJ2-7, the V gene TRBV20-1; the match to TRBD2 covers 11 bases. Germline CDR1 reads DFQATT; CDR2 reads SNEGSKA (reference sequence). Losses at the gene ends were 0 bases for V and 2 bases for J; bases not matched to a gene: 3. The CDR3 has 15 amino acids. The CDR3 sequence: CSAREGTSGPYEQYF. CDR3 bases: TGCAGTGCTAGAGAGGGGACTAGCGGACCCTACGAGCAGTACTTC.

The genes are TRBV10-3 and TRBJ2-3; the D is unclear. V dropped 6 bases and J dropped 6 bases, with 10 bases sitting between them. Per the germline V gene, CDR1 is ENHRY and CDR2 is SYGVKD. The CDR3 covers 12 residues. CDR3: CAISIRSDTQYF. The DNA of the CDR3 is TGTGCCATCAGCATACGATCCGATACGCAGTATTTT.

A few counts support this clonotype. CDR3 bases: TGCAGTTCTCAAAGATGGGGGCGGGGAGCTTTCTTT. Translated: CSSQRWGRGAFF. The chain recombines TRBV20-1 with TRBJ1-1; D possibly corresponds to TRBD1 (6 bases). The CDR3 contains 12 residues. CDR1 DFQATT and CDR2 SNEGSKA come from the germline V gene (reference sequence). Trimming cost V 8 bases and J 10 bases, with 20 bases left between them.

This chain connects TRBV4-1 to TRBJ1-4, with 8 nucleotides matching TRBD1. Per germline, CDR1 MGHRA and CDR2 YSYEKL. The CDR3 has 15 amino acids. The junction had 3 bases not matched to a gene; V was cut back by 0 bases and J by 6 bases. CDR3 in amino acids: CASSQEGTGYEKLFF. The CDR3 DNA reads TGCGCCAGCAGCCAAGAGGGGACAGGCTATGAAAAACTGTTTTTT.

V is TRBV7-8 and J is TRBJ2-1; D not certain. Germline CDR1 and CDR2: SGHVS and FQNEAQ. V lost 2 bases and J 4 bases, leaving 6 bases between the germline ends. The CDR3 extends over 13 amino acids. This chain's CDR3 is CASSLIVYNEQFF. The CDR3 nucleotides read TGTGCCAGCAGCTTAATAGTTTACAATGAGCAGTTCTTC. Combining the CDR3 with reference TRBV7-8 and TRBJ2-1 gives the whole variable domain GAGVSQSPRYKVAKRGQDVALRCDPISGHVSLFWYQQALGQGPEFLTYFQNEAQLDKSGLPSDRFFAERPEGSVSTLKIQRTQQEDSAVYLCASSLIVYNEQFFGPGTRLTVL.

This clonotype was recorded a few times. The chain couples TRBV29-1 to TRBJ1-1; 7 nucleotides align to TRBD1. Per germline, CDR1 SQVTM and CDR2 ANQGSEA. Germline trimming cut 5 bases from V and 5 bases from J; bases unmatched to any gene: 11. The CDR3 is made up of 14 amino acids. CDR3 DNA: TGCAGCGTTATGAGGGACAGTGGGGAGACTGAAGCTTTCTTT. Its protein is CSVMRDSGETEAFF.

The rearrangement uses TRBV5-1 and TRBJ2-3; TRBD1 is a possible D gene (6 bases). V was shortened by 2 bases and J by 2 bases, with 9 bases between the two germline ends. The germline gives CDR1 SGHRS, CDR2 YFSETQ. This CDR3 has 14 amino acids. CDR3 protein: CASSLTGHTDTQYF. CDR3 DNA sequence: TGCGCCAGCAGCTTAACAGGGCACACAGATACGCAGTATTTT.

Only a few counts were recorded for this clonotype. This sequence joins TRBV6-5 and TRBJ2-2; weak D call: TRBD1 (6 bases). CDR3 length: 15 residues. Trimming removed 7 bases at V and 1 base at J, with 13 bases between. Germline lookup yields CDR1 MNHEY and CDR2 SVGAGI. The CDR3: CASKPSGQNTGELFF. CDR3 sequence (DNA): TGTGCCAGCAAACCTTCGGGACAGAACACCGGGGAGCTGTTTTTT.